The text below deals with one TCR beta chain. The primer mix had 60 Vbeta and 13 Jbeta primers. Only in-frame clones appear in the TCRdb table, and some are missing; sequencing was by immunoSEQ multiplex PCR. Of more than 95,000 clones listed, roughly 15% are singletons. This sample is part of a study of cytomegalovirus exposure and HLA in healthy donors. CDR1 and CDR2 from the germline V gene are MNHEY and SMNVEV (reference sequence). The CDR3 runs 15 residues. V dropped 2 bases and J dropped 4 bases, with 14 bases sitting between them. Sequenced sample: PBMCs. This receptor was obtained from a female donor in good health and CMV-seronegative. This chain joins TRBV27 and TRBJ1-2; possible D gene TRBD1, 5 bases. In nucleotides, the CDR3 is TGTGCCAGCAGTTTAAGCAGGGCGGTGGGCTATGGCTACACCTTC. The encoded protein is CASSLSRAVGYGYTF.